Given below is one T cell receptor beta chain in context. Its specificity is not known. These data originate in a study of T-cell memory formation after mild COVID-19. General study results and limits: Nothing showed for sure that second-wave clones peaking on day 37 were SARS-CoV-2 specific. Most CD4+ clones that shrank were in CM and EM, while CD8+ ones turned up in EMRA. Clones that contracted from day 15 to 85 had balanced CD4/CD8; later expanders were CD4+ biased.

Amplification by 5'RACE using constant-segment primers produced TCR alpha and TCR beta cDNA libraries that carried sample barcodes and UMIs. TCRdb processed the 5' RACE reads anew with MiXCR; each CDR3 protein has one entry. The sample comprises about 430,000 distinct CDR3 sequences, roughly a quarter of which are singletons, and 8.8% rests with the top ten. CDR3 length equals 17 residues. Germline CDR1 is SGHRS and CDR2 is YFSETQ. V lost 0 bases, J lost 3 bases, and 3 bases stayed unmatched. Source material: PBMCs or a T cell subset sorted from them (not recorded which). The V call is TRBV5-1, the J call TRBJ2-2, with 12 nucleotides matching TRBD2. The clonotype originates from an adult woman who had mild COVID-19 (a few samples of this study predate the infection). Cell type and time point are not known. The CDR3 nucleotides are TGCGCCAGCAGCTTGGGACTAGCGGGGGCCTACACCGGGGAGCTGTTTTTT. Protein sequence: CASSLGLAGAYTGELFF.